This T cell receptor (beta chain) was sequenced for a study of human T cells and chemical hapten exposure. Turning to the study itself: 2% DPC applied to a 2 cm by 2 cm arm area sensitized donors. Study findings and constraints: The donor cohort had alopecia, so its immune response may not match that of healthy people.

This clonotype appeared a few times. Antigen unknown. Time point defined: pre-sensitization, week 0. Treatment given: therapeutic diphenylcyclopropenone sensitization with weekly scalp DPC. The germline gives CDR1 MDHEN, CDR2 SYDVKM. The CDR3 runs 17 residues. Trimming removed 7 bases at V and 0 bases at J, with 22 bases between. Using its own MiXCR run on the RACE reads, TCRdb lists one record per CDR3 protein. The sample has around 57,000 distinct CDR3 sequences; 11% are singletons. The sequence derives from a woman aged 40-49 years with alopecia areata. Some clones in this sample may be carry-over from other donors' samples. The sequenced sample was whole blood, obtained in connection with sensitization to the hapten diphenylcyclopropenone (DPC). This chain links TRBV28 with TRBJ2-7; D is perhaps TRBD2 (5 bases). CDR3 amino acids: CASIPHPGRGDSYEQYF. The DNA for the CDR3 is TGTGCCAGCATCCCTCACCCCGGCCGGGGTGACTCCTACGAGCAGTACTTC.